Each of the 9 T cell receptor beta chains below was sequenced from the same sample in a study of shared clonotypes between healthy human individuals. This table comes from immunoSEQ multiplex PCR, and its TCRdb copy is limited to in-frame clones, with some not included. The sample holds around 430,000 clones, around 79% seen once. Input material: PBMCs. The receptor source for this set is a middle-aged woman in good health. Some clones in this sample may be carry-over from other donors' samples.

This clone was detected only a few times. Here the CDR3 DNA reads TGTGCCAGTAGTATATTCGGGGGGGTAAGCAATCAGCCCCAGCATTTT. Its translation: CASSIFGGVSNQPQHF. V usage is TRBV19 and J usage is TRBJ1-5, with D maybe TRBD1 (5 bases). The V end was cut by 2 bases, the J end by 1 base, with 12 bases between. The CDR3 covers 16 residues. Looked up from germline, CDR1 is LNHDA and CDR2 is SQIVND (reference sequence).

This rearrangement joins TRBV7-9 to TRBJ2-1, with 7 positions matching TRBD1. Trimming at V came to 4 bases and at J to 0 bases, leaving 9 bases not matched to a gene. Germline CDR1 SEHNR, CDR2 FQNEAQ (reference sequence). The CDR3 sequence is 17 residues long. The CDR3 region is CASSSGGQKSSYNEQFF. DNA for the CDR3: TGTGCCAGCAGCTCTGGGGGACAGAAAAGCTCCTACAATGAGCAGTTCTTC.

The V and J genes are TRBV29-1 and TRBJ2-3; 9 bases map to TRBD1. V lost 7 bases to trimming and J lost 5 bases; unmatched junction nucleotides: 10. Germline lookup yields CDR1 SQVTM and CDR2 ANQGSEA. There are 14 residues in the CDR3. The CDR3 DNA follows: TGCAGCGGCCGGGACAGGGCTGCGCGAGATACGCAGTATTTT. This codes for CSGRDRAARDTQYF.

V and J are TRBV5-1 and TRBJ1-1, with D unclear. The CDR3 has 15 residues. Germline V lookup: CDR1 SGHRS, CDR2 YFSETQ. The V end was cut by 0 bases, the J end by 0 bases, with 9 bases between. CDR3 residues: CASSLVQLVNTEAFF. The CDR3 region has the DNA TGCGCCAGCAGCTTGGTACAGCTTGTGAACACTGAAGCTTTCTTT.

CDR3 DNA: TGTGCCAGCAGCTTACAACACCTATCCTACGAGCAGTACTTC. It is translated as CASSLQHLSYEQYF. The genes are TRBV7-8 and TRBJ2-7; no definite D call. CDR1 and CDR2 from the germline V gene are SGHVS and FQNEAQ. The CDR3 is made up of 14 amino acids. V lost 2 bases, J lost 1 base, and 9 bases lay in between.

The gene calls are TRBV7-2 and TRBJ1-1; D uncertain. In germline, CDR1 is SGHTA, CDR2 FQGNSA. Trimming took 1 base from V and 0 from J, leaving 9 bases between them. The CDR3 has 15 amino acids. The CDR3 nucleotides read TGTGCCAGCAGCTTAGGAGGCAGCCTGAACACTGAAGCTTTCTTT. Protein: CASSLGGSLNTEAFF.

The J gene is TRBJ2-1, the V gene TRBV7-2, with 11 bases matching TRBD2. The CDR3 contains 16 residues. Germline V lookup: CDR1 SGHTA, CDR2 FQGNSA. With V trimmed by 4 bases and J by 8 bases, 10 bases remained unmatched. CDR3 DNA: TGTGCCAGCAGCTCTAAAACTAGCGGGAGAAGGGATGAGCAGTTCTTC. Its translation is CASSSKTSGRRDEQFF.

The chain has TRBV6-5 and TRBJ2-7, with D possibly being TRBD1 or TRBD2 (6 bases each). Deletions cut 4 bases from V and 5 bases from J, with 18 bases between. Germline CDR1 MNHEY, CDR2 SVGAGI. The CDR3 contains 15 residues. The CDR3 reads CASSSWGAGRDEQYF. CDR3 nucleotide sequence: TGTGCCAGCAGTTCGTGGGGGGCGGGTAGAGACGAGCAGTACTTC.

The chain links TRBV2 to TRBJ1-2, with 7 positions matching TRBD1. V gave up 6 bases and J gave up 4 bases; unmatched junction bases: 5. The CDR3 consists of 13 residues. Germline V gives CDR1 SNHLY, CDR2 FYNNEI. The CDR3 DNA is TGTGCCAGCAGGGGGGACAGCTTCTATGGCTACACCTTC. It specifies CASRGDSFYGYTF.